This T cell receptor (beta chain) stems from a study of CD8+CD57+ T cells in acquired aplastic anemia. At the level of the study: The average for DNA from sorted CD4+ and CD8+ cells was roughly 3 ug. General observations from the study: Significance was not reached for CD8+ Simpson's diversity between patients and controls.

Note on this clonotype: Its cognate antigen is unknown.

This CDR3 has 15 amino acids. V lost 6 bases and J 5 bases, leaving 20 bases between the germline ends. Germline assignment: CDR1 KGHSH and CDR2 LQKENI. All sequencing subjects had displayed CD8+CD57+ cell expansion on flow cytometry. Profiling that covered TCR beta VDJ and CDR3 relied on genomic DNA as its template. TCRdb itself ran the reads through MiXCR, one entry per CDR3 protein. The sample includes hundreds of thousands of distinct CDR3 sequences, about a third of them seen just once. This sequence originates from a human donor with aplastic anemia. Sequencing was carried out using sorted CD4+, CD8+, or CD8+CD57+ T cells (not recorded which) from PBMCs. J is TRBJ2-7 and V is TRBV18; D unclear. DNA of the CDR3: TGTGCCAGCTCCTCGGACCTGATTTTTGGGGACGAGCAGTACTTC. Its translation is CASSSDLIFGDEQYF.